The T cell receptor (beta chain) under discussion was sequenced for a study of blood T cell repertoires in COVID-19. Only in-frame clones appear in the TCRdb table, and some are missing; sequencing was by immunoSEQ multiplex PCR. This sample yields over 450,000 clones, of which approximately 91% are seen a single time; less than 9% belongs to the top ten. V was clipped by 1 base and J by 5 bases, with 15 bases between them. The CDR3 spans 15 residues. Germline CDR1 reads SGHRS; CDR2 reads YFSETQ. Patients in Seattle were enrolled during active infection, then followed longitudinally. The receptor's source is a woman aged 45-59 years with COVID-19, enrolled during active disease. The rearrangement uses TRBV5-1 and TRBJ2-5, with D possibly matching TRBD1 (6 bases). The sample comprised peripheral blood. CDR3 amino acids: CASSLSLGGMETQYF. CDR3 nucleotides: TGCGCCAGCAGCTTGAGCCTAGGGGGTATGGAGACCCAGTACTTC. Drawing the rest from reference TRBV5-1 and TRBJ2-5, the complete variable domain is KAGVTQTPRYLIKTRGQQVTLSCSPISGHRSVSWYQQTPGQGLQFLFEYFSETQRNKGNFPGRFSGRQFSNSRSEMNVSTLELGDSALYLCASSLSLGGMETQYFGPGTRLLVL.